Below, 7 T cell receptor beta chains from the same sample are listed, as sequenced in a study of T-cell memory formation after mild COVID-19 (dated by TCRdb to about 2021). Library prep was done by 5' RACE. Sequencing was carried out with an Illumina NovaSeq 6000. TCRdb reran the public reads through fastp at Q25 and MiXCR, keeping productive beta chains. Rows are unified per CDR3 protein, each entry keeping the most common DNA and genes. Counted in this sample were fewer than 250,000 distinct CDR3 sequences; 27% of them appeared once. The ten largest clones add up to about an eighth of the sample. The sample taken for sequencing was PBMCs or a T cell subset sorted from them (not recorded which). The source of these receptors is an adult woman who had mild COVID-19 (a few samples of this study predate the infection). The sample titles of this study are shuffled in the database, so cell type and time point are left out; the donor was told from shared clones.

This chain connects TRBV29-1 to TRBJ2-5; the D call may be TRBD1 or TRBD2 (5 bases each). Germline V gives CDR1 SQVTM, CDR2 ANQGSEA. The germline V and J ends were trimmed by 1 base and 1 base, with 13 bases remaining between them. This CDR3 spans 15 amino acids. CDR3 sequence: CSVEVRGTLQETQYF. The CDR3 bases are TGCAGCGTTGAAGTAAGAGGGACCCTCCAAGAGACCCAGTACTTC.

The J gene is TRBJ1-3, the V gene TRBV20-1, with 7 bases matching TRBD1. The CDR3 loop spans 15 amino acids. Per the germline V gene, CDR1 is DFQATT and CDR2 is SNEGSKA (reference sequence). The V gene end was trimmed by 1 base and the J gene end by 3 bases; junction bases not matched to a gene: 6. The CDR3 protein is CSARARTGVGNTIYF. DNA for the CDR3: TGCAGTGCTAGAGCCCGAACAGGGGTTGGAAACACCATATATTTT.

The chain employs TRBV29-1 and TRBJ2-5, with D perhaps TRBD1 or TRBD2 (5 bases each). Germline CDR1 SQVTM, CDR2 ANQGSEA. The CDR3 is made up of 15 amino acids. V lost 0 bases and J 2 bases, leaving 13 bases between the germline ends. CDR3 nucleotides: TGCAGCGTTGAAGACAGGACAAGGGAGCAAGAGACCCAGTACTTC. It is translated as CSVEDRTREQETQYF.

This clonotype has only a few counts. CDR3 amino acids: CSGLGAEAFF. For the CDR3, the DNA is TGCAGCGGGTTGGGGGCTGAAGCTTTCTTT. The chain recombines TRBV29-1 with TRBJ1-1; D may be TRBD1 (5 bases). Trimming took 7 bases from V and 6 from J, leaving 9 bases between them. The CDR3 runs 10 residues. Germline-derived CDR1 and CDR2 are SQVTM and ANQGSEA.

The genes are TRBV9 and TRBJ2-1, with no clear D. The CDR3 extends over 14 amino acids. V lost 1 base and J 4 bases, leaving 9 bases between the germline ends. Per the germline V gene, CDR1 is SGDLS and CDR2 is YYNGEE. CDR3 protein: CASSVSELYNEQFF. The DNA of the CDR3 is TGTGCCAGCAGCGTATCGGAGCTTTACAATGAGCAGTTCTTC.

The sample holds many counts of this clonotype. The chain employs TRBV7-9 and TRBJ2-1; 11 bases map to TRBD2. Germline V gene sequence: CDR1 SEHNR, CDR2 FQNEAQ (reference sequence). This CDR3 is 15 amino acids long. With V trimmed by 5 bases and J by 4 bases, 4 bases remained unmatched. CDR3 sequence: CASSLTSGNYNEQFF. The CDR3 DNA is TGTGCCAGCAGCCTGACTAGCGGGAATTACAATGAGCAGTTCTTC.

V is TRBV13 and J is TRBJ1-1; 10 nucleotides match TRBD1. V was clipped by 5 bases and J by 4 bases; unmatched bases: 10. Germline lookup yields CDR1 PRHDT and CDR2 FYEKMQ (reference sequence). The CDR3 loop spans 16 amino acids. CDR3 in amino acids: CASSPRQGAVGTEAFF. CDR3 nucleotide sequence: TGTGCCAGCAGCCCCCGACAGGGGGCGGTTGGCACTGAAGCTTTCTTT. The full variable domain, completed using reference TRBV13 and TRBJ1-1, is AAGVIQSPRHLIKEKRETATLKCYPIPRHDTVYWYQQGPGQDPQFLISFYEKMQSDKGSIPDRFSAQQFSDYHSELNMSSLELGDSALYFCASSPRQGAVGTEAFFGQGTRLTVV.